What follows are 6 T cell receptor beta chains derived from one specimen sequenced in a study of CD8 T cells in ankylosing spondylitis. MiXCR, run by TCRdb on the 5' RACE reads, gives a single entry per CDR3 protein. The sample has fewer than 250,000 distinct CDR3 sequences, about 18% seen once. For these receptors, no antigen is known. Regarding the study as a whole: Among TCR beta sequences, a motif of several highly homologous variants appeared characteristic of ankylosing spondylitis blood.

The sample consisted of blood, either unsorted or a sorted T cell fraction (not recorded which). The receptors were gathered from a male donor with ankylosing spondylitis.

The CDR3 DNA follows: TGTGCCAGCAGCCCCAGACCAGCCATCTATGGCTACACCTTC. Translated, it gives CASSPRPAIYGYTF. The chain joins TRBV3-1 to TRBJ1-2; D ambiguous. Germline V gene data show CDR1 as LGHDT and CDR2 as YNNKEL (reference sequence). The CDR3 sequence is 14 residues long. V gave up 4 bases and J gave up 4 bases, with 13 bases separating them.

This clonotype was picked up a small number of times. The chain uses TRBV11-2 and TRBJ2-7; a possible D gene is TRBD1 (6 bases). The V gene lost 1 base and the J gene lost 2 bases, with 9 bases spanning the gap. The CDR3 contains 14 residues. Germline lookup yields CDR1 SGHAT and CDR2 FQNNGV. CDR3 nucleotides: TGTGCCAGCAGCTTAGGACAGGACCCCTACGAGCAGTACTTC. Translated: CASSLGQDPYEQYF. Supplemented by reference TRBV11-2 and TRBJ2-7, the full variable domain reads EAGVAQSPRYKIIEKRQSVAFWCNPISGHATLYWYQQILGQGPKLLIQFQNNGVVDDSQLPKDRFSAERLKGVDSTLKIQPAKLEDSAVYLCASSLGQDPYEQYFGPGTRLTVT.

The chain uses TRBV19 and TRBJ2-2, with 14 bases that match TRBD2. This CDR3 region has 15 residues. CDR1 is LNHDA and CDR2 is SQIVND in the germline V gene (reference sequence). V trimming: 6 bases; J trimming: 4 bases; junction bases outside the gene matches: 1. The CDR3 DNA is TGTGCCAGTAGCGGACTAGCGGGAGGCACCGGGGAGCTGTTTTTT. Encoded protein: CASSGLAGGTGELFF.

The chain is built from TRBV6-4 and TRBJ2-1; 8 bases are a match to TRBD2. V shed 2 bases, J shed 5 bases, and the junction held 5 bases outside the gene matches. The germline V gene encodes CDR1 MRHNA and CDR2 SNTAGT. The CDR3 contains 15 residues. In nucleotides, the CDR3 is TGTGCCAGCAGTGACGAAGCGGGAGAGGACAATGAGCAGTTCTTC. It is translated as CASSDEAGEDNEQFF.

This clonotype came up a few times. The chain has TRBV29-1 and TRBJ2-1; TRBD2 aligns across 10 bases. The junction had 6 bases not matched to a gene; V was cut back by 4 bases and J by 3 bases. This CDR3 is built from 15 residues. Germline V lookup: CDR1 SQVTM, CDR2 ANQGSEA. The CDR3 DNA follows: TGCAGCGTTGGTGGGACTAGCGCTAGCTACAATGAGCAGTTCTTC. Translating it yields CSVGGTSASYNEQFF.

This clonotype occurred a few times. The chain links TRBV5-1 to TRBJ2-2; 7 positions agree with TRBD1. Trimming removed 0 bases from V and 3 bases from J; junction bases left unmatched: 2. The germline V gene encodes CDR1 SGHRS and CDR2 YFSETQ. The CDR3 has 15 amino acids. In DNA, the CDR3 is TGCGCCAGCAGCTTGGGACAGGGACACACCGGGGAGCTGTTTTTT. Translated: CASSLGQGHTGELFF.